Listed below are T cell receptor beta chains from one sample, sequenced in a study of patients and donors after allogeneic stem cell transplantation. Via MiXCR, TCRdb re-called the RT-PCR reads, giving one row per CDR3 protein. The table records about 230,000 distinct CDR3 sequences, approximately 14% of them present only once. Input material: blood, either unsorted or a sorted T cell fraction (not recorded which). The receptors stem from a human donor who was either an allogeneic HSCT recipient or a stem cell or donor lymphocyte infusion donor (not recorded which). It is not recorded whose cells these are; they may come from a transplant donor. Both conserved end residues are part of each CDR3. A D gene is named only where the DNA matches it firmly. Clone size is given for some rows only: seen once, a few or many times, or a class if the clone is expanded.

few	TRBV7-3	NA	TRBJ1-2	CASSLGFYGYTF	TGTGCCAGCAGCTTAGGTTTCTATGGCTACACCTTC
NA	TRBV6-5	TRBD2	TRBJ2-3	CASSYSILAGGPADTQYF	TGTGCCAGCAGTTACTCCATACTAGCGGGAGGGCCGGCAGATACGCAGTATTTT
many	TRBV2	TRBD2	TRBJ2-1	CASSDPSARTSGIAYNEQFF	TGTGCCAGCAGTGATCCGTCGGCAAGGACTAGCGGGATCGCCTACAATGAGCAGTTCTTC
NA	TRBV5-1	NA	TRBJ1-1	CASSLASGPRGTEAFF	TGCGCCAGCAGCTTGGCCTCGGGGCCTCGGGGCACTGAAGCTTTCTTT
many	TRBV7-2	NA	TRBJ2-7	CASSLGRSYEQYF	TGTGCCAGCAGTTTAGGCAGATCCTACGAGCAGTACTTC
many	TRBV2	NA	TRBJ2-3	CASNTGPDTQYF	TGTGCCAGCAATACCGGCCCAGATACGCAGTATTTT
NA	TRBV27	NA	TRBJ2-1	CASSPGWRYNEQFF	TGTGCCAGCAGCCCGGGTTGGAGATACAATGAGCAGTTCTTC
NA	TRBV4-3	NA	TRBJ2-7	CASSQAVGAYGEQYF	TGCGCCAGCAGCCAAGCTGTAGGGGCATACGGCGAGCAGTACTTC
many	TRBV20-1	NA	TRBJ2-7	CSARKSSDHEQYF	TGCAGTGCTAGGAAGAGTAGCGACCACGAGCAGTACTTC
NA	TRBV5-6	NA	TRBJ2-5	CASSFSRMETQYF	TGTGCCAGCAGCTTTTCGCGAATGGAGACCCAGTACTTC
NA	TRBV7-2	NA	TRBJ2-1	CASSLGGLTEQFF	TGTGCCAGCAGCTTAGGAGGGTTAACTGAGCAGTTCTTC
NA	TRBV25-1	NA	TRBJ1-1	CASSDTVQAEAFF	TGTGCCAGCAGTGATACTGTCCAGGCTGAAGCTTTCTTT
NA	TRBV10-2	NA	TRBJ2-3	CASSEGRGDTQYF	TGCGCCAGCAGTGAGGGACGAGGGGATACGCAGTATTTT
NA	TRBV6-1	NA	TRBJ2-7	CASHRYRADEQYF	TGTGCCAGCCACCGATACAGGGCCGACGAGCAGTACTTC
NA	TRBV4-2	NA	TRBJ2-1	CASSQATQSNEQFF	TGTGCCAGCAGCCAAGCCACCCAGTCCAATGAGCAGTTCTTC
few	TRBV2	NA	TRBJ2-3	CASSERGAIADTQYF	TGTGCCAGCAGTGAAAGAGGGGCTATCGCAGATACGCAGTATTTT
NA	TRBV28	TRBD1	TRBJ1-5	CASSEGAGQPQHF	TGTGCCAGCAGTGAGGGGGCCGGGCAGCCCCAGCATTTT